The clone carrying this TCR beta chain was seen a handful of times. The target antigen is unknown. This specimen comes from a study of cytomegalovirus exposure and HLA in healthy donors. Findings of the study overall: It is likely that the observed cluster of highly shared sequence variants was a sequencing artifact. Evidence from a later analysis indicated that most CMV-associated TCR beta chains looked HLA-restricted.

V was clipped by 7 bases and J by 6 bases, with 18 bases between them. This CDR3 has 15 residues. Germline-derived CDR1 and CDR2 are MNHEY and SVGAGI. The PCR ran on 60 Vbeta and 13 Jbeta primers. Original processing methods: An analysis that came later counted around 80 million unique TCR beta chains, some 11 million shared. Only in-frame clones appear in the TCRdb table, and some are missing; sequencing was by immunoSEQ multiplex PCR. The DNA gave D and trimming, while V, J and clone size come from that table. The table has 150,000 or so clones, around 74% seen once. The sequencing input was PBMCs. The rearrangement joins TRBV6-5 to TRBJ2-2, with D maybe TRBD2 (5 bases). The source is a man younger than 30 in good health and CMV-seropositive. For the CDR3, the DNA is TGTGCCAGCACTCGGGGTCTACCTCCCGCCGGGGAGCTGTTTTTT. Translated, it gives CASTRGLPPAGELFF.